The T cell receptor (beta chain) described here comes from a study of blood T cell repertoires in COVID-19. CDR3 size: 13 residues. Germline trimming cut 2 bases from V and 6 bases from J; bases unmatched to any gene: 2. Per the germline V gene, CDR1 is SQVTM and CDR2 is ANQGSEA. This clone appeared a single time. The repertoire was sequenced with immunoSEQ multiplex PCR; TCRdb's copy has only in-frame clones and lacks some. The sample lists 170,000 or so clones, 87% occurring once. The V and J genes are TRBV29-1 and TRBJ2-4; 9 nucleotides line up with TRBD1. Sequences were obtained from PBMCs or T cells enriched from blood (not recorded which). This clonotype was sampled from a woman aged 45-59 years who had recovered from COVID-19. Here the CDR3 DNA reads TGCAGCGTTGAAACGGACAGGGGAAACATTCAGTACTTC. The encoded protein is CSVETDRGNIQYF.